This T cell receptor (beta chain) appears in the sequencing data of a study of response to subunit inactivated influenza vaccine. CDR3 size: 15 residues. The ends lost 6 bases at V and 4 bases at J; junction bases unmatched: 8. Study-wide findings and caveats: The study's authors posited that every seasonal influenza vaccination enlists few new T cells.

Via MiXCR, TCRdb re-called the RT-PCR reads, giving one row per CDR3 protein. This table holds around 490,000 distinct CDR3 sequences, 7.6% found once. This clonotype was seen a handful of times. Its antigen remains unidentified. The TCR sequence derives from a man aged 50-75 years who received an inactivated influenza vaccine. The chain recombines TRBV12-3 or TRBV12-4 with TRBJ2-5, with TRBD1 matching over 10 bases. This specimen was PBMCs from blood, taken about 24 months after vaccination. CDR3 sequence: CASSPTGGIGETQYF. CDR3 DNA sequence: TGTGCCAGCAGCCCGACAGGGGGCATAGGAGAGACCCAGTACTTC.